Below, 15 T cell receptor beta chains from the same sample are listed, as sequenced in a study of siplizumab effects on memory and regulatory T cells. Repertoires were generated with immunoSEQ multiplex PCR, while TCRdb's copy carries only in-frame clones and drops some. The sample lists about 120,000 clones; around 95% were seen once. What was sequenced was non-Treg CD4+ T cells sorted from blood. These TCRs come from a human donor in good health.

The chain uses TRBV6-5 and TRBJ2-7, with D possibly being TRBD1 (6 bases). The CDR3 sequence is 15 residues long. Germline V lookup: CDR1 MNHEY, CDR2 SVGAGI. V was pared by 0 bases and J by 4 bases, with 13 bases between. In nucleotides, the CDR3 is TGTGCCAGCAGTTACTCCGGACAGACACCGTACGAGCAGTACTTC. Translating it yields CASSYSGQTPYEQYF.

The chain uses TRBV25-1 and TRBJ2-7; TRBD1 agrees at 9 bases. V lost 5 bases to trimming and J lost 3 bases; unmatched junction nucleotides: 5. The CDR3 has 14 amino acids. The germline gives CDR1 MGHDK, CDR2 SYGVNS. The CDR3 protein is CASSLQGALYEQYF. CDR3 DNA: TGTGCCAGCAGTTTACAGGGGGCCCTCTACGAGCAGTACTTC.

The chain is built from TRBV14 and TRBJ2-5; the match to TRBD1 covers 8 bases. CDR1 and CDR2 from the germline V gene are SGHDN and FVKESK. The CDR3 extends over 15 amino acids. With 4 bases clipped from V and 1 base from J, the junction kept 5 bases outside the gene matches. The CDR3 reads CASSPPQGGQETQYF. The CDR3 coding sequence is TGTGCCAGCAGCCCCCCACAGGGGGGCCAAGAGACCCAGTACTTC.

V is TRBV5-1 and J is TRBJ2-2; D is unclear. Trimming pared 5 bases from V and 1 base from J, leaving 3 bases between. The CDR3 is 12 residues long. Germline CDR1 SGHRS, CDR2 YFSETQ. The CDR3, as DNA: TGCGCCAGCAGGGAGAACACCGGGGAGCTGTTTTTT. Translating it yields CASRENTGELFF.

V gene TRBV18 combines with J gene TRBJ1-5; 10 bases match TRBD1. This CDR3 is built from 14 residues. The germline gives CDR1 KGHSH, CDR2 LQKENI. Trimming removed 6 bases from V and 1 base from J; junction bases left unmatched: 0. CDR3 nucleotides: TGTGCCAGCTCGGACAGGGGGAGCAATCAGCCCCAGCATTTT. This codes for CASSDRGSNQPQHF.

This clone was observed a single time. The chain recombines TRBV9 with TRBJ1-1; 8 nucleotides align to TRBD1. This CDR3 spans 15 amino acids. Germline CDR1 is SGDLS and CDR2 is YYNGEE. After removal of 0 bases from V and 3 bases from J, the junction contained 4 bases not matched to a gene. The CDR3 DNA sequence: TGTGCCAGCAGCGTAGAGCCAGGGGGCTACACTGAAGCTTTCTTT. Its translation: CASSVEPGGYTEAFF.

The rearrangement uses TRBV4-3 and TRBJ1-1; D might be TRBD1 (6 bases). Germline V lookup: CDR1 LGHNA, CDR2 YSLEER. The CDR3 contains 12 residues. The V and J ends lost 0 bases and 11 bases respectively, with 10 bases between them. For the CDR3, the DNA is TGCGCCAGCAGCCAAGACACAGGGCGGGCTTTCTTT. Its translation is CASSQDTGRAFF.

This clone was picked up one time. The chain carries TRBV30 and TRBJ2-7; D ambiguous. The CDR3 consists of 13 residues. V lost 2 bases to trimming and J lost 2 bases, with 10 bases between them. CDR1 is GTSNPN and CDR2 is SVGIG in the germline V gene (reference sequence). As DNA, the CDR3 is TGTGCCTGGAGTTTGGTGGCAGCCTACGAGCAGTACTTC. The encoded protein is CAWSLVAAYEQYF.

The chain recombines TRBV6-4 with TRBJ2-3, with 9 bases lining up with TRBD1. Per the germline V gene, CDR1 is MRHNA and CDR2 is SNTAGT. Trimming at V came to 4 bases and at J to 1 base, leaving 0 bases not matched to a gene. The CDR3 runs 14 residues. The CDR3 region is CASSGTGGTDTQYF. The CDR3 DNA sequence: TGTGCCAGCAGTGGGACAGGGGGCACAGATACGCAGTATTTT.

CDR3 in amino acids: CASSQYGVGEQFF. DNA for the CDR3: TGTGCCAGCAGCCAGTATGGGGTTGGGGAGCAGTTCTTC. This chain uses TRBV27 with TRBJ2-1; no reliable D call. This CDR3 has 13 residues. Trimming removed 6 bases from V and 10 bases from J, with 16 bases in between. Germline loops: CDR1 MNHEY, CDR2 SMNVEV (reference sequence).

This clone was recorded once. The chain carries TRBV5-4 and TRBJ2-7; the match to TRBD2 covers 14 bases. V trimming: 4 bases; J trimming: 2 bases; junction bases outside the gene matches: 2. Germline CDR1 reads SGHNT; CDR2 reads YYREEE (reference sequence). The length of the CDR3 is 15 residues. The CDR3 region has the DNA TGTGCCAGCAGCACGACTAGCGGGGGGGCCTACGAGCAGTACTTC. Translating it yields CASSTTSGGAYEQYF.

CDR3 DNA sequence: TGTGCCAGCAGCTTGGGAGTGACGAACACTGAAGCTTTCTTT. Protein: CASSLGVTNTEAFF. The rearrangement links TRBV5-6 to TRBJ1-1; D call uncertain. From germline, CDR1 is SGHDT and CDR2 YYEEEE. The CDR3 is 14 amino acids. V lost 0 bases, J lost 1 base, and 7 bases lay in between.

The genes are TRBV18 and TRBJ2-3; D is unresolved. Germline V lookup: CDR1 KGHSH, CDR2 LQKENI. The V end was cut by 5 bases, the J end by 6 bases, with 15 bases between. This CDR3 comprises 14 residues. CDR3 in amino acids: CASSTQRVDDTQYF. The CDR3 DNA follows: TGTGCCAGCTCAACGCAAAGAGTGGACGATACGCAGTATTTT.

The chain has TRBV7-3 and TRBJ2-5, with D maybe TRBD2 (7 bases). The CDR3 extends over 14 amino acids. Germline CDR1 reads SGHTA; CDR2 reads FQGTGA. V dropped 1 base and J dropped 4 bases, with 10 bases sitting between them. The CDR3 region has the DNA TGTGCCAGCAGCTTAATGGGGGGGCCAGAGACCCAGTACTTC. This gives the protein CASSLMGGPETQYF.

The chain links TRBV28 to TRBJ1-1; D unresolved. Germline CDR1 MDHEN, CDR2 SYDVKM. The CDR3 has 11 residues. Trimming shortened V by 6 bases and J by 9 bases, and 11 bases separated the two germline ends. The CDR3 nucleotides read TGTGCCAGCAGCCTAGGCCGAAAAGCTTTCTTT. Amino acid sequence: CASSLGRKAFF.